These T cell receptor beta chains were read from a single sample in a study of blood T cell repertoires in COVID-19. Sequencing used immunoSEQ multiplex PCR; TCRdb keeps in-frame clones, though not all of them. The sample holds roughly 160,000 clones; about 82% are singletons and the top ten take 7%. Sequenced input: peripheral blood. These receptors originate from a man aged 50 or older with active or convalescent COVID-19. The CDR3 runs from the conserved cysteine through the conserved F or W. D genes are given only for firm matches. Not all rows give a size; the values are once, few, many and, for expanded clones, a class.

V gene	clone size	J gene	D gene	CDR3 protein	CDR3 DNA
TRBV4-2	NA	TRBJ1-5	NA	CASSQLVNQPQHF	TGTGCCAGCAGCCAACTTGTAAATCAGCCCCAGCATTTT
TRBV6-5	NA	TRBJ1-3	TRBD1	CASRTGWIGNTIYF	TGTGCCAGCAGGACAGGGTGGATTGGAAACACCATATATTTT
TRBV5-4	NA	TRBJ1-1	NA	CASSSYRKNTEAFF	TGTGCCAGCAGCTCGTACAGGAAGAACACTGAAGCTTTCTTT
TRBV6-5	NA	TRBJ2-1	NA	CASSYPGGGEQFF	TGTGCCAGCAGTTACCCCGGGGGTGGTGAGCAGTTCTTC
TRBV7-6	NA	TRBJ2-2	TRBD1	CASSLDRGKNGELFF	TGTGCCAGCAGCTTGGACAGGGGGAAGAACGGGGAGCTGTTTTTT
TRBV19	once	TRBJ2-2	TRBD1	CASSPGQGATGELFF	TGTGCCAGTAGTCCGGGACAGGGGGCCACCGGGGAGCTGTTTTTT
TRBV7-9	NA	TRBJ1-1	TRBD1	CASSSYWDSNTEAFF	TGTGCCAGCAGCTCCTACTGGGACAGCAACACTGAAGCTTTCTTT
TRBV15	NA	TRBJ1-5	NA	CATSRDSRGNQPQHF	TGTGCCACCAGCAGAGATTCTAGGGGAAATCAGCCCCAGCATTTT
TRBV5-4	NA	TRBJ2-7	NA	CASSSGTVNFEQYF	TGTGCCAGCAGCTCCGGGACTGTCAACTTCGAGCAGTACTTC
TRBV7-3	NA	TRBJ1-6	TRBD1	CASSLTGTDNSPLHF	TGTGCCAGCAGCCTCACCGGGACAGATAATTCACCCCTCCACTTT
TRBV4-3	few	TRBJ1-2	NA	CASSRATDSNYGYTF	TGCGCCAGCAGCCGAGCGACAGACTCTAACTATGGCTACACCTTC
TRBV7-8	NA	TRBJ1-5	NA	CASSLRGNQPQHF	TGTGCCAGCAGCTTAAGGGGTAATCAGCCCCAGCATTTT
TRBV7-2	NA	TRBJ2-7	NA	CASSLDTSQEQYF	TGTGCCAGCAGCTTAGACACGTCTCAGGAGCAGTACTTC
TRBV25-1	NA	TRBJ1-1	NA	CASSDHSIGSEAFF	TGTGCCAGCAGTGACCACAGTATTGGGTCTGAAGCTTTCTTT
TRBV5-8	NA	TRBJ2-3	TRBD2	CASSLVRGDTDTQYF	TGTGCCAGCAGCTTGGTGCGGGGGGACACAGATACGCAGTATTTT
TRBV14	NA	TRBJ2-7	NA	CASNPRGTNEQYF	TGTGCCAGCAACCCAAGGGGCACCAACGAGCAGTACTTC
TRBV6-5	NA	TRBJ1-3	NA	CASTNGREVGNTIYF	TGTGCCAGCACCAACGGCAGGGAAGTTGGAAACACCATATATTTT
TRBV19	NA	TRBJ1-3	NA	CASGSRRNTIYF	TGTGCCAGCGGGAGTAGGAGAAACACCATATATTTT
TRBV5-1	NA	TRBJ2-1	TRBD2	CASSLETGTSGRGEQFF	TGCGCCAGCAGCTTGGAGACCGGGACTAGCGGGAGGGGTGAGCAGTTCTTC
TRBV9	NA	TRBJ2-5	TRBD2	CASSVGAGAAETQYF	TGTGCCAGCAGCGTAGGTGCGGGAGCGGCCGAGACCCAGTACTTC
TRBV5-5	NA	TRBJ2-5	TRBD2	CASSSRVISGGKETQYF	TGTGCCAGCAGCTCCCGGGTTATTAGCGGGGGCAAAGAGACCCAGTACTTC
TRBV24-1	NA	TRBJ1-5	NA	CATRQGGGQPQHF	TGTGCCACCAGGCAAGGGGGTGGTCAGCCCCAGCATTTT
TRBV10-3	NA	TRBJ1-4	NA	CAISDSGGEKLFF	TGTGCCATCAGTGACAGTGGCGGTGAAAAACTGTTTTTT
TRBV2	NA	TRBJ2-3	NA	CASSPTVDTQYF	TGTGCCAGCAGTCCGACAGTAGATACGCAGTATTTT